Below, 26 T cell receptor beta chains from the same sample are listed, as sequenced in a study of blood T cell repertoires in COVID-19. Profiling relied on immunoSEQ multiplex PCR, and the TCRdb table lists in-frame clones only, not all of them. The repertoire has some 180,000 clones, approximately 80% of them found once; the top ten carry about 10%. The sample taken for sequencing was peripheral blood. All receptors come from a woman aged 40 to 49 with COVID-19, enrolled during active disease.

Written as DNA, the CDR3 is TGTGCCAGCAGTCTCGGAGGGAGCGGGCACGAGCAGTACTTC. Its protein is CASSLGGSGHEQYF. The chain joins TRBV13 to TRBJ2-7; perhaps TRBD2 as D (6 bases). Trimming left V 6 bases short and J 5 bases short, with 17 bases between. Germline lookup yields CDR1 PRHDT and CDR2 FYEKMQ (reference sequence). CDR3 length: 14 residues.

In DNA form, the CDR3 reads TGCGCCAGCAGTGAGTCCTGGGCTCCAGATACGCAGTATTTT. This gives the protein CASSESWAPDTQYF. The chain combines TRBV10-2 with TRBJ2-3; D unresolved. The V gene lost 0 bases and the J gene lost 4 bases, with 8 bases spanning the gap. The length of the CDR3 is 14 residues. Looked up from germline, CDR1 is WSHSY and CDR2 is SAAADI.

DNA for the CDR3: TGCAGCGTCCGCGGGACAGGGAGGACTGAAGCTTTCTTT. Amino acid sequence: CSVRGTGRTEAFF. The chain uses TRBV29-1 and TRBJ1-1; 9 bases fit TRBD1. The V and J ends lost 6 bases and 5 bases, in that order; junction bases with no gene match: 7. The CDR3 length is 13 residues. CDR1 is SQVTM, CDR2 ANQGSEA, per germline.

The gene calls are TRBV6-1 and TRBJ2-7, with 13 nucleotides matching TRBD2. Germline CDR1 is MNHNS and CDR2 is SASEGT. The V gene end was trimmed by 3 bases and the J gene end by 2 bases; junction bases not matched to a gene: 10. The CDR3 length is 18 residues. CDR3 loop: CASSDPGTSGIVTYEQYF. The DNA of the CDR3 is TGTGCCAGCAGTGATCCAGGGACTAGCGGGATAGTAACCTACGAGCAGTACTTC.

The chain employs TRBV7-9 and TRBJ2-1; 11 bases are shared with TRBD2. Germline V CDR1 and CDR2: SEHNR, FQNEAQ (reference sequence). The ends lost 3 bases at V and 5 bases at J; junction bases unmatched: 3. The CDR3 covers 15 residues. The CDR3 DNA sequence: TGTGCCAGCAGCTTTCTAGCGGGAGGCAACAATGAGCAGTTCTTC. Translated, it gives CASSFLAGGNNEQFF. Full variable domain (rest looked up from reference TRBV7-9 and TRBJ2-1): DTGVSQNPRHKITKRGQNVTFRCDPISEHNRLYWYRQTLGQGPEFLTYFQNEAQLEKSRLLSDRFSAERPKGSFSTLEIQRTEQGDSAMYLCASSFLAGGNNEQFFGPGTRLTVL.

J is TRBJ2-5 and V is TRBV11-1; 8 positions match TRBD2. Losses at the gene ends were 3 bases for V and 4 bases for J; bases not matched to a gene: 7. From germline, CDR1 is SGHAT and CDR2 FQDESV (reference sequence). This CDR3 contains 15 residues. This CDR3 reads CASSFRREVRETQYF. The CDR3 DNA sequence: TGTGCCAGCAGCTTCCGGCGGGAGGTCAGAGAGACCCAGTACTTC. Looking up the rest from reference TRBV11-1 and TRBJ2-5 gives the full variable domain: EAEVAQSPRYKITEKSQAVAFWCDPISGHATLYWYRQILGQGPELLVQFQDESVVDDSQLPKDRFSAERLKGVDSTLKIQPAELGDSAMYLCASSFRREVRETQYFGPGTRLLVL.

The gene calls are TRBV6-5 and TRBJ1-3, with D perhaps matching TRBD1 (6 bases). The CDR3 is 14 amino acids. With 6 bases removed from V and 4 bases from J, the gap between germline ends came to 13 bases. Germline lookup yields CDR1 MNHEY and CDR2 SVGAGI. CDR3 nucleotide sequence: TGTGCCAGCAGGTCGCAGGGGAGAGGAAACACCATATATTTT. Translated: CASRSQGRGNTIYF.

The rearrangement uses TRBV27 and TRBJ2-2, with TRBD1 matching 11 bases. The CDR3 has 16 amino acids. Germline V gene lookup returns CDR1 MNHEY and CDR2 SMNVEV (reference sequence). V was clipped by 4 bases and J by 7 bases; unmatched bases: 8. The CDR3 is CASSSWEGQGVGELFF. DNA of the CDR3: TGTGCCAGCAGTTCTTGGGAGGGACAGGGGGTCGGGGAGCTGTTTTTT.

The chain combines TRBV19 with TRBJ1-1; a weak D match, TRBD1 (6 bases). Trimming pared 5 bases from V and 3 bases from J, leaving 13 bases between. The CDR3 is made up of 14 amino acids. Germline CDR1 is LNHDA and CDR2 is SQIVND (reference sequence). The CDR3 region has the DNA TGTGCCAGTAGTCCCCGGACAGACTACACTGAAGCTTTCTTT. Its protein is CASSPRTDYTEAFF.

This rearrangement joins TRBV15 to TRBJ2-7; possible D gene TRBD2, 5 bases. CDR1 is LNHNV and CDR2 is YYDKDF in the germline V gene (reference sequence). With 0 bases removed from V and 6 bases from J, the gap between germline ends came to 15 bases. The CDR3 spans 15 residues. The CDR3 DNA reads as TGTGCCACCAGCAGAGAGCTGCGGTCAAGCGGCGAGCAGTACTTC. Residues: CATSRELRSSGEQYF.

The rearrangement links TRBV25-1 to TRBJ1-3; no firm D call. The CDR3 totals 14 residues. Germline V CDR1 and CDR2: MGHDK, SYGVNS. V was pared by 4 bases and J by 1 base, with 8 bases between. The CDR3 is CASSGTASGNTIYF. In DNA form, the CDR3 reads TGTGCCAGCAGTGGAACAGCTTCTGGAAACACCATATATTTT.

Only one count was recorded for this clone. The chain has TRBV7-9 and TRBJ1-2; D is uncertain. V lost 2 bases and J 8 bases, leaving 9 bases between the germline ends. The germline gives CDR1 SEHNR, CDR2 FQNEAQ (reference sequence). This CDR3 has 12 amino acids. CDR3 loop: CASSLNEEGYTF. As DNA, the CDR3 is TGTGCCAGCAGCTTAAATGAGGAGGGCTACACCTTC.

This chain joins TRBV27 and TRBJ1-1; weak D call: TRBD1 (6 bases). V lost 2 bases to trimming and J lost 8 bases, with 12 bases between them. The CDR3 sequence is 13 residues long. CDR1 is MNHEY, CDR2 SMNVEV, per germline (reference sequence). The DNA of the CDR3 is TGTGCCAGCAGTTTAACAGGGAGTGGGGAAGCTTTCTTT. Protein: CASSLTGSGEAFF.

The chain recombines TRBV5-6 with TRBJ2-6, with D maybe TRBD1 (5 bases). Germline lookup yields CDR1 SGHDT and CDR2 YYEEEE. The CDR3 covers 15 residues. Trimming removed 1 base from V and 2 bases from J, with 7 bases in between. The CDR3 protein is CASSLRGAGANVLTF. CDR3 DNA sequence: TGTGCCAGCAGCTTGAGGGGTGCTGGGGCCAACGTCCTGACTTTC.

In its sample, this clone was seen once. V usage is TRBV28 and J usage is TRBJ2-7; 13 bases are a match to TRBD2. Germline V gene data show CDR1 as MDHEN and CDR2 as SYDVKM. This CDR3 region has 20 residues. The J segment lost 3 bases and the V segment lost 7 bases, leaving 21 bases of the junction unmatched. CDR3 residues: CASTPQVGQSGLAGVYEQYF. The CDR3 DNA sequence: TGTGCCAGCACCCCCCAGGTGGGACAGTCAGGACTAGCGGGAGTCTACGAGCAGTACTTC.

The chain couples TRBV7-9 to TRBJ2-5, with 8 positions matching TRBD1. The V segment lost 0 bases and the J segment 10 bases; nucleotides outside the gene matches: 4. The CDR3 length is 13 residues. Germline lookup yields CDR1 SEHNR and CDR2 FQNEAQ (reference sequence). In DNA form, the CDR3 reads TGTGCCAGCAGCTTAGCGGACAGGGTTGTCCAGTACTTC. Translated: CASSLADRVVQYF.

The gene calls are TRBV7-9 and TRBJ2-2; the match to TRBD1 covers 7 bases. Germline values: CDR1 SEHNR, CDR2 FQNEAQ (reference sequence). CDR3 length: 15 residues. The ends lost 4 bases at V and 2 bases at J; junction bases unmatched: 4. The CDR3, as DNA: TGTGCCAGCAGCTGCCGGGACAGTAACACCGGGGAGCTGTTTTTT. Amino acid sequence: CASSCRDSNTGELFF.

J is TRBJ2-1 and V is TRBV20-1; unclear D gene. The CDR3 runs 11 residues. The V and J ends lost 5 bases and 9 bases respectively, with 11 bases between them. Germline CDR1 DFQATT, CDR2 SNEGSKA (reference sequence). The CDR3 DNA reads as TGCAGTGCTCCCGTACGAGGTGAGCAGTTCTTC. Translated: CSAPVRGEQFF.

This clone was found a few times. The chain joins TRBV7-3 to TRBJ2-3, with 9 bases lining up with TRBD2. The trim removed 7 bases at V and 0 bases at J, leaving 5 bases unmatched. The CDR3 length is 15 residues. Looked up from germline, CDR1 is SGHTA and CDR2 is FQGTGA. The CDR3 nucleotides are TGTGCCAGCACCCGAAGCGGGGGGAGCACAGATACGCAGTATTTT. Translation gives CASTRSGGSTDTQYF.

The chain employs TRBV6-5 and TRBJ2-7, with TRBD2 matching over 9 bases. The CDR3 has 13 amino acids. Germline assignment: CDR1 MNHEY and CDR2 SVGAGI. V dropped 5 bases and J dropped 3; count of bases not matched to a gene: 2. DNA for the CDR3: TGTGCCAGCAGTCCTAGCGGGGTCTACGAGCAGTACTTC. Protein: CASSPSGVYEQYF.

This clone was observed at least ten times. The chain carries TRBV12-2 and TRBJ2-4; the table assigns TRBD2, which was not confirmed against the DNA. TRBV12-2 has pseudogene status. The CDR3 runs to 15 residues. CDR3 sequence: CASRVPGPSRDIQYF. The CDR3 DNA sequence: TGTGCAAGTCGCGTACCCGGCCCCTCGAGGGACATTCAGTACTTC.

The rearrangement uses TRBV28 and TRBJ2-3; TRBD2 matches at 9 bases. The CDR3 covers 15 residues. The germline V gene has CDR1 MDHEN and CDR2 SYDVKM. V shed 3 bases, J shed 6 bases, and the junction held 7 bases outside the gene matches. Written as DNA, the CDR3 is TGTGCCAGCAGTTTCGGCGGGAGGGGCGACGATACGCAGTATTTT. This encodes CASSFGGRGDDTQYF.

The chain combines TRBV18 with TRBJ2-3; D may be TRBD2 (6 bases). This CDR3 has 13 amino acids. V gave up 2 bases and J gave up 10 bases, with 13 bases separating them. CDR1 is KGHSH, CDR2 LQKENI, per germline. The CDR3 reads CASSPAGNSAQYF. CDR3 bases: TGTGCCAGCTCACCAGCGGGGAACTCGGCGCAGTATTTT.

J is TRBJ2-2 and V is TRBV15; D call uncertain. From germline, CDR1 is LNHNV and CDR2 YYDKDF (reference sequence). This CDR3 comprises 13 residues. V was trimmed by 4 bases and J by 11 bases, leaving 14 bases between them. The CDR3 bases are TGTGCCACCAGCATCGCAGTCACCCGAGAGCTGTTTTTT. It specifies CATSIAVTRELFF.

The chain is built from TRBV19 and TRBJ2-2; D not resolved. Trimming cost V 8 bases and J 0 bases, with 16 bases left between them. Germline V gives CDR1 LNHDA, CDR2 SQIVND (reference sequence). CDR3 size: 16 residues. The CDR3 DNA reads as TGTGCCAGTCGCTACTACGGCCGCACGAACACCGGGGAGCTGTTTTTT. Its protein is CASRYYGRTNTGELFF.

The J gene is TRBJ1-4, the V gene TRBV19; the D is unclear. The CDR3 is 16 amino acids. V was cut by 4 bases and J by 6 bases, with 18 bases left in between. From germline, CDR1 is LNHDA and CDR2 SQIVND (reference sequence). CDR3 residues: CASSTDEDLGDEKLFF. In DNA form, the CDR3 reads TGTGCCAGTAGTACCGATGAGGACCTGGGAGATGAAAAACTGTTTTTT. The entire variable domain, with the rest obtained from reference TRBV19 and TRBJ1-4, is as follows: DGGITQSPKYLFRKEGQNVTLSCEQNLNHDAMYWYRQDPGQGLRLIYYSQIVNDFQKGDIAEGYSVSREKKESFPLTVTSAQKNPTAFYLCASSTDEDLGDEKLFFGSGTQLSVL.